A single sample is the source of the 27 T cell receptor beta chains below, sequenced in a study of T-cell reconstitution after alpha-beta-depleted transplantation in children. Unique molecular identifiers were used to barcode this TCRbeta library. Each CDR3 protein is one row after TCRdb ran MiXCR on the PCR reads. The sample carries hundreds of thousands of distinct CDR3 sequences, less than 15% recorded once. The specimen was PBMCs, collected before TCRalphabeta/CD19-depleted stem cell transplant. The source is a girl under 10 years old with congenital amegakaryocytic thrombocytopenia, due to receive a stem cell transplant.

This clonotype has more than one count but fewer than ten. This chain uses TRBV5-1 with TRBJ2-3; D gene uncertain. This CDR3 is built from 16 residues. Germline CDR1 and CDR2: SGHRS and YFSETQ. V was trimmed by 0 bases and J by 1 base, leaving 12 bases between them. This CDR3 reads CASSLVSSPGTDTQYF. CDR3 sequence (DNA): TGCGCCAGCAGCTTGGTTTCCTCCCCCGGCACAGATACGCAGTATTTT.

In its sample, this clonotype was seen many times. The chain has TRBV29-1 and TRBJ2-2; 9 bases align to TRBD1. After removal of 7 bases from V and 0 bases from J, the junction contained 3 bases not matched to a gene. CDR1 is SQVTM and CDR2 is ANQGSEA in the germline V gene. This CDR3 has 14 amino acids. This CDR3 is CSGRQGANTGELFF. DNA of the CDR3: TGCAGCGGTAGACAGGGGGCGAACACCGGGGAGCTGTTTTTT.

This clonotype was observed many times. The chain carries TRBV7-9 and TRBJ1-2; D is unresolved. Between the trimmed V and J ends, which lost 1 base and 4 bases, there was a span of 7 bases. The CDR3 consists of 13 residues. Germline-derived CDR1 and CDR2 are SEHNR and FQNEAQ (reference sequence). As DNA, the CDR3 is TGTGCCAGCAGCTTAGACGGCAGCTATGGCTACACCTTC. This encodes CASSLDGSYGYTF.

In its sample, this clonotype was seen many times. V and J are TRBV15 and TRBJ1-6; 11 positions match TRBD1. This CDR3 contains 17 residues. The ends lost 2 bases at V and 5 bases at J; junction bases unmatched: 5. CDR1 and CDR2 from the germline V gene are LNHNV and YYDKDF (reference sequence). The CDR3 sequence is CATSRRTGGFDNSPLHF. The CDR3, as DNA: TGTGCCACCAGCAGAAGGACAGGGGGCTTTGATAATTCACCCCTCCACTTT.

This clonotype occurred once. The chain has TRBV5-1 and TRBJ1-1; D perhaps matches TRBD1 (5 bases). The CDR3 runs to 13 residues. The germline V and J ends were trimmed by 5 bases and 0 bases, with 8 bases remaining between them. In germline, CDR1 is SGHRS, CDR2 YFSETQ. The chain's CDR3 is CASRRGLNTEAFF. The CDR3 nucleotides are TGCGCCAGCAGGAGGGGCTTGAACACTGAAGCTTTCTTT.

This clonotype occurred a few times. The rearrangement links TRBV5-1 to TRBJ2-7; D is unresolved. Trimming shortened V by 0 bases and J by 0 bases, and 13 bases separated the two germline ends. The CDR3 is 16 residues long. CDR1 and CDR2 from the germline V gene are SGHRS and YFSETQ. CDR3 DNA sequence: TGCGCCAGCAGCTTGGGACTTGATGGCAGCTCCTACGAGCAGTACTTC. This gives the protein CASSLGLDGSSYEQYF.

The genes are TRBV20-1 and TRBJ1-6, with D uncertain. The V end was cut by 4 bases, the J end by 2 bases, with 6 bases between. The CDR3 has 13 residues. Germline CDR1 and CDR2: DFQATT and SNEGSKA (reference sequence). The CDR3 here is CSANGAYNSPLHF. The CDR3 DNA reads TGCAGTGCTAACGGGGCCTATAATTCACCCCTCCACTTT.

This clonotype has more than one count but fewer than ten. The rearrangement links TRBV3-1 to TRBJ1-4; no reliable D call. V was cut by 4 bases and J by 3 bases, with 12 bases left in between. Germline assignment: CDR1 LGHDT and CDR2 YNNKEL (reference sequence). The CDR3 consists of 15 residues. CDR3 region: CASSRAEDPNEKLFF. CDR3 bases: TGTGCCAGCAGCCGGGCCGAGGATCCTAATGAAAAACTGTTTTTT. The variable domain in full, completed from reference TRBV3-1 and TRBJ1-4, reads DTAVSQTPKYLVTQMGNDKSIKCEQNLGHDTMYWYKQDSKKFLKIMFSYNNKELIINETVPNRFSPKSPDKAHLNLHINSLELGDSAVYFCASSRAEDPNEKLFFGSGTQLSVL.

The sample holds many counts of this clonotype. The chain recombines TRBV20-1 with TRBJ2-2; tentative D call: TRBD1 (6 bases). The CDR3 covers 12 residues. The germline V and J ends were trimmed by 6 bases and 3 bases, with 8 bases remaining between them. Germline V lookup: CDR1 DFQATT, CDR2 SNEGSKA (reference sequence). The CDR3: CSARQDTGELFF. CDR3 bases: TGCAGTGCAAGACAGGACACCGGGGAGCTGTTTTTT.

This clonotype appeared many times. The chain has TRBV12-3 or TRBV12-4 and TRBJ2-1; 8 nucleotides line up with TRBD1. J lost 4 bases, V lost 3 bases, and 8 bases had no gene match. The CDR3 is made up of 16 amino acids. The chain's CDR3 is CASSFNSGGLYNEQFF. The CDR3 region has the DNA TGTGCCAGCAGTTTTAACTCAGGGGGCTTATACAATGAGCAGTTCTTC.

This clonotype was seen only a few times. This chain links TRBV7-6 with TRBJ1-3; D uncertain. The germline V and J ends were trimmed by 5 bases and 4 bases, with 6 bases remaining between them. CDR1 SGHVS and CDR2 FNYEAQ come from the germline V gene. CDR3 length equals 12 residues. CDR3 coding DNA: TGTGCCAGCAGCCCTTACGGAAACACCATATATTTT. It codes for CASSPYGNTIYF.

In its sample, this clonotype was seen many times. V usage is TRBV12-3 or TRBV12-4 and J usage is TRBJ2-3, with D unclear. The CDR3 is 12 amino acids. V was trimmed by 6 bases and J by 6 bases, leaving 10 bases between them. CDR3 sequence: CASSPPGDTQYF. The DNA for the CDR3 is TGTGCCAGCAGCCCGCCCGGGGATACGCAGTATTTT.

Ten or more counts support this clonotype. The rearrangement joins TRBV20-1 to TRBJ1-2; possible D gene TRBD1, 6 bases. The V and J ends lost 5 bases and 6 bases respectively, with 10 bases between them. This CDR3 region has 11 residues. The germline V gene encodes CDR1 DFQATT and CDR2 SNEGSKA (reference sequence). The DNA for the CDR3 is TGCAGTGCTCTTGGGGGCCATGGCTACACCTTC. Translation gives CSALGGHGYTF.

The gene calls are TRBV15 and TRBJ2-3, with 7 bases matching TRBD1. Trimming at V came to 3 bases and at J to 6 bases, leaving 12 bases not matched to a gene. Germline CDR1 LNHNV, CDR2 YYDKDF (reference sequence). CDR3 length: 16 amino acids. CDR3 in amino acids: CATSSALGTGDDTQYF. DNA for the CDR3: TGTGCCACCAGCAGCGCCCTGGGTACAGGGGACGATACGCAGTATTTT. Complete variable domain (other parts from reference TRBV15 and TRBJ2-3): DAMVIQNPRYQVTQFGKPVTLSCSQTLNHNVMYWYQQKSSQAPKLLFHYYDKDFNNEADTPDNFQSRRPNTSFCFLDIRSPGLGDTAMYLCATSSALGTGDDTQYFGPGTRLTVL.

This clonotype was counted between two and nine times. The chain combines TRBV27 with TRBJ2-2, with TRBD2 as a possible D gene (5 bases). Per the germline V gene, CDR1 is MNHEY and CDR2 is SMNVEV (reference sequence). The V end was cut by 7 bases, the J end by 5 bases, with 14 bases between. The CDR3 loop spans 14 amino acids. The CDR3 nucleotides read TGTGCCAGCACCTCATCCCGGGGAACCGGGGAGCTGTTTTTT. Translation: CASTSSRGTGELFF.

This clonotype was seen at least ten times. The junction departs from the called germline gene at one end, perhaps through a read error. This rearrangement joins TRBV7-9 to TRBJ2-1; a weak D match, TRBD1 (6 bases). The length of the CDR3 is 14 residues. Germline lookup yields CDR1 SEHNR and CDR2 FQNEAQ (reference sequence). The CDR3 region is CASSLVGGGGRGGF. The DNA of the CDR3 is TGTGCCAGCAGCTTAGTCGGCGGTGGAGGCAGGGGCGGCTTC.

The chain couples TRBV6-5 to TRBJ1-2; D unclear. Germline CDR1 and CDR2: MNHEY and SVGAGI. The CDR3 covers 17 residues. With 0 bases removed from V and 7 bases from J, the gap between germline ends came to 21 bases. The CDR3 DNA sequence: TGTGCCAGCAGTTACTCTGTCCCGACCCCTCGGATCGGTGGCTACACCTTC. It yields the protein CASSYSVPTPRIGGYTF.

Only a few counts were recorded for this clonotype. In DNA form, the CDR3 reads TGTGCCACCAGCTTGAGACCGTCCCAGCCCCAGCATTTT. As protein: CATSLRPSQPQHF. The V call is TRBV15, the J call TRBJ1-5; D is undetermined. Per the germline V gene, CDR1 is LNHNV and CDR2 is YYDKDF (reference sequence). The length of the CDR3 is 13 residues. V was shortened by 5 bases and J by 7 bases, with 12 bases between the two germline ends.

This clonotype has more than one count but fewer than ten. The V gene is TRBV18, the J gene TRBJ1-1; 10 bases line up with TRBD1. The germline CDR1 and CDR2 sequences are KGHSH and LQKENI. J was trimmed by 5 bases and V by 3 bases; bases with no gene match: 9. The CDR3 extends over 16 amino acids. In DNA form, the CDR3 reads TGTGCCAGCTCACCCACAGGGGACAGGGGTCGAACTGAAGCTTTCTTT. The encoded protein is CASSPTGDRGRTEAFF.

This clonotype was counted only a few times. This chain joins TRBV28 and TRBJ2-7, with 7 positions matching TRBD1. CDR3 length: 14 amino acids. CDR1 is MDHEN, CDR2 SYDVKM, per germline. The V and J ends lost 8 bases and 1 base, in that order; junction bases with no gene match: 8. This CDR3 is CASLDTDRSYEQYF. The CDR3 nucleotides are TGTGCCAGCCTCGACACGGACAGGTCCTACGAGCAGTACTTC.

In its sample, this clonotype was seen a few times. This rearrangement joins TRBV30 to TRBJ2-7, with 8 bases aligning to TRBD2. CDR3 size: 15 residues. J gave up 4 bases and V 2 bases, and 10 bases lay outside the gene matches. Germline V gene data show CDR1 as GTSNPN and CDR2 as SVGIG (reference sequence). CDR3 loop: CAWSPGLAVRYEQYF. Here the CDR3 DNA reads TGTGCCTGGAGTCCCGGACTAGCAGTAAGATACGAGCAGTACTTC.

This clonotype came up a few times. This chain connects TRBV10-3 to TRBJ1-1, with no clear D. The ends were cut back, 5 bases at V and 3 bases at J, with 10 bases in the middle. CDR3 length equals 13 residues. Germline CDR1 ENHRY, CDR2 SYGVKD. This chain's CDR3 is CAISFAGDTEAFF. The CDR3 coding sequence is TGTGCCATCAGTTTTGCCGGGGACACTGAAGCTTTCTTT.

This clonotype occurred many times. The CDR3 loop reads CASSLGVLSSYEQYF. As DNA, the CDR3 is TGCGCCAGCAGCTTGGGGGTGCTTTCCAGCTACGAGCAGTACTTC. This chain connects TRBV5-1 to TRBJ2-7; D ambiguous. The length of the CDR3 is 15 residues. V was clipped by 0 bases and J by 3 bases, with 13 bases between them. The V gene's germline CDR1 is SGHRS and CDR2 YFSETQ.

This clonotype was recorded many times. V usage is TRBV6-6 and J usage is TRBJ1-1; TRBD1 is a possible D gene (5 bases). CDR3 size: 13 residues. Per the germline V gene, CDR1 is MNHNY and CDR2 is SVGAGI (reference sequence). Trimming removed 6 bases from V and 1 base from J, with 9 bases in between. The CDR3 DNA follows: TGTGCCAGCAGATTCGACAGGAACACTGAAGCTTTCTTT. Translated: CASRFDRNTEAFF.

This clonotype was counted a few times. In DNA form, the CDR3 reads TGTGCCAGCAGCTACGGGACTAGCGCCTTAGGTGAGCAGTTCTTC. Protein product: CASSYGTSALGEQFF. V gene TRBV7-8 combines with J gene TRBJ2-1, with TRBD2 matching 10 bases. The germline CDR1 and CDR2 sequences are SGHVS and FQNEAQ. There are 15 residues in the CDR3. Trimming at V came to 4 bases and at J to 9 bases, leaving 9 bases not matched to a gene.

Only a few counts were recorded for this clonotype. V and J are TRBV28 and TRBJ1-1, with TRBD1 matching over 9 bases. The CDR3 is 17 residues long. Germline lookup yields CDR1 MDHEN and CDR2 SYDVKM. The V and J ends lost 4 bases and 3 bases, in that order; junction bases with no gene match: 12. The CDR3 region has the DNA TGTGCCAGCAGTTATATCTCCGGGACAGGGTGGGACACTGAAGCTTTCTTT. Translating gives CASSYISGTGWDTEAFF.

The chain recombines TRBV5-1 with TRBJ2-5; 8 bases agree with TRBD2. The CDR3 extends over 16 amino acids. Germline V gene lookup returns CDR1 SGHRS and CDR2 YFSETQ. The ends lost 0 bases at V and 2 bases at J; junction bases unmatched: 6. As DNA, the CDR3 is TGCGCCAGCAGCTTGGGGTTGCGGGAGGATCAAGAGACCCAGTACTTC. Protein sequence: CASSLGLREDQETQYF.